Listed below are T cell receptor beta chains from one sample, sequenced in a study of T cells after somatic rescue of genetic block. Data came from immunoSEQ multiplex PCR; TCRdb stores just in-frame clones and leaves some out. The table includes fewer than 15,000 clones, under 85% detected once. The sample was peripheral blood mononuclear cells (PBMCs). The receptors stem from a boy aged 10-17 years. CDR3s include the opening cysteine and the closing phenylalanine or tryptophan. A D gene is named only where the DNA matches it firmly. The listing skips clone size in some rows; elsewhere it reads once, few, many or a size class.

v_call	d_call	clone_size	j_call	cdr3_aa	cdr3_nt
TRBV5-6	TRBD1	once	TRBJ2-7	CASSSTDRGPPYEQYF	TGTGCCAGCAGCTCGACGGACAGGGGCCCTCCCTACGAGCAGTACTTC
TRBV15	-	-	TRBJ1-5	CATSRDQGIQPQHF	TGTGCCACCAGCAGAGATCAGGGGATTCAGCCCCAGCATTTT
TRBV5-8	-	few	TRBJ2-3	CASSLYGGHDTQYF	TGTGCCAGCAGCTTGTACGGGGGGCATGATACGCAGTATTTT
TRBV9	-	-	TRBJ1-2	CASSVGSQGYGYTF	TGTGCCAGCAGCGTAGGGTCTCAGGGCTATGGCTACACCTTC
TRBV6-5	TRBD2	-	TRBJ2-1	CASRLAGHNNEQFF	TGTGCCAGCAGACTAGCGGGGCATAACAATGAGCAGTTCTTC
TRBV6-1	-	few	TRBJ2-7	CASSEFLGRQGLSYEQYF	TGTGCCAGCAGTGAATTCCTAGGTCGGCAGGGATTATCCTACGAGCAGTACTTC
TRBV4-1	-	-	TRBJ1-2	CASSLGTYYGYTF	TGCGCCAGCAGCCTCGGGACGTATTATGGCTACACCTTC
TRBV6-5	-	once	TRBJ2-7	CASSSHRYEQYF	TGTGCCAGCAGTTCACACCGCTACGAGCAGTACTTC
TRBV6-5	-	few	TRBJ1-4	CASSWTHNEKLFF	TGTGCCAGCAGTTGGACGCACAATGAAAAACTGTTTTTT
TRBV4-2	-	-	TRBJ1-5	CASSQGSPGGNQPQHF	TGTGCCAGCAGCCAGGGGTCCCCAGGGGGCAATCAGCCCCAGCATTTT
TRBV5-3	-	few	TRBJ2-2	CASSFYITGELFF	TGTGCCAGCAGCTTCTATATTACCGGGGAGCTGTTTTTT
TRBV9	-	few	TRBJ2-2	CASSPGGAGGLGKRNTGELFF	TGTGCCAGCAGCCCAGGGGGGGCCGGAGGCCTTGGGAAGAGAAACACCGGGGAGCTGTTTTTT
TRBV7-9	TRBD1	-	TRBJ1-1	CASSSWTGYTEAFF	TGTGCCAGCAGCAGTTGGACAGGGTATACTGAAGCTTTCTTT
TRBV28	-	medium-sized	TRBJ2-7	CASSFQGEQYF	TGTGCCAGCAGTTTTCAGGGCGAGCAGTACTTC
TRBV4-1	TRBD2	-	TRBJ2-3	CASSQRREGLTDTQYF	TGCGCCAGCAGCCAAAGGAGGGAGGGCCTCACAGATACGCAGTATTTT
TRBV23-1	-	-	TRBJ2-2	CASSQSSPQVKNSHTGELFF	TGCGCCAGCAGTCAATCATCCCCACAGGTGAAAAATTCGCACACCGGGGAGCTGTTTTTT
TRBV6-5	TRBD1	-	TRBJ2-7	CASSYSNRGSYEQYF	TGTGCCAGCAGTTACTCGAACAGGGGCTCCTACGAACAGTACTTC
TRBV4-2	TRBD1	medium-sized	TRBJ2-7	CASSQEGTDGFEQYF	TGTGCCAGCAGCCAAGAAGGGACAGATGGGTTCGAGCAGTACTTC
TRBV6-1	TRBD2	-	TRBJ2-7	CASKARLAGVYEQYF	TGTGCCAGCAAGGCGAGACTAGCGGGAGTGTACGAGCAGTACTTC
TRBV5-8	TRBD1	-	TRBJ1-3	CASSFHRGTGNTIYF	TGTGCCAGCAGCTTCCACAGGGGTACCGGAAACACCATATATTTT
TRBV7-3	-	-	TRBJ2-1	CASSLLGTDSYNEQFF	TGTGCCAGCAGCTTATTAGGGACTGACTCCTACAATGAGCAGTTCTTC
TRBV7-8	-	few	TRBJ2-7	CASSWGDYEQYF	TGTGCCAGCAGCTGGGGGGACTACGAGCAGTACTTC
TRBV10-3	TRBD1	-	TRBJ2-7	CAISYLRDRGPYEQYF	TGTGCCATCAGTTATCTCCGGGACAGGGGGCCCTACGAGCAGTACTTC
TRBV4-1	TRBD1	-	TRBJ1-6	CASSQAGRGMYSPLHF	TGCGCCAGCAGCCAAGCTGGCAGGGGGATGTATTCACCCCTCCACTTT
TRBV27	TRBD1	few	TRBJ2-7	CASSLSPTGVSYEQYF	TGTGCCAGCAGTTTATCCCCGACAGGGGTGAGCTACGAGCAGTACTTC
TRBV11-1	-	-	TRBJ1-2	CASSLGRAGANYGYTF	TGTGCCAGCAGCTTGGGACGCGCCGGGGCTAACTATGGCTACACCTTC
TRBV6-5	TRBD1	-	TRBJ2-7	CASSAGQGVEQYF	TGTGCCAGCAGCGCGGGACAGGGGGTCGAGCAGTACTTC
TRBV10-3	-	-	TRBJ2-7	CAISDFGVELEQYF	TGTGCCATCAGTGATTTCGGCGTTGAGCTCGAGCAGTACTTC
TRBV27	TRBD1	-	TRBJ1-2	CASSPINYRGRYGYTF	TGTGCCAGCAGTCCGATTAATTACAGGGGGCGCTATGGCTACACCTTC
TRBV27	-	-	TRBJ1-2	CASSLGDPQGIYGYTF	TGTGCCAGCAGTTTAGGGGACCCACAGGGAATCTATGGCTACACCTTC
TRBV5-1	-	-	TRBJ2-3	CASSLDTSTDTQYF	TGCGCCAGCAGCTTGGATACTAGCACAGATACGCAGTATTTT
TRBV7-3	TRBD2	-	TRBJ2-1	CASSLTSGRASEQFF	TGTGCCAGCAGCTTGACTAGCGGGAGGGCAAGTGAGCAGTTCTTC
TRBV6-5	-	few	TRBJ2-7	CASSALQGVYEQYF	TGTGCCAGCAGTGCACTCCAGGGTGTCTACGAGCAGTACTTC
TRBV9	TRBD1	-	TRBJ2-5	CASSVAGTGQETQYF	TGTGCCAGCAGCGTAGCGGGGACAGGGCAAGAGACCCAGTACTTC
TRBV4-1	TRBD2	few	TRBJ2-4	CASSLLAGATRTKNIQYF	TGCGCCAGCAGCCTTCTAGCGGGGGCGACACGGACCAAAAACATTCAGTACTTC
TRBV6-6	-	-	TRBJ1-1	CASSYSRGMNTEAFF	TGTGCCAGCAGTTACTCGCGGGGGATGAACACTGAAGCTTTCTTT
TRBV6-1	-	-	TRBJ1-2	CASSTGSINYGYTF	TGTGCCAGCAGTACAGGGAGTATTAACTATGGCTACACCTTC
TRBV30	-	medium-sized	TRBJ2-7	CAWIDSSYEQYF	TGTGCCTGGATTGACAGCTCCTACGAGCAGTACTTC
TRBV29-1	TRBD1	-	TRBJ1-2	CSASPQGEDGYTF	TGCAGCGCCTCCCCACAGGGGGAAGATGGCTACACCTTC
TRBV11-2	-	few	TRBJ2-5	CASSLEYNQETQYF	TGTGCCAGCAGCTTAGAGTACAACCAAGAGACCCAGTACTTC
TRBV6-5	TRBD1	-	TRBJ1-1	CASSYQGGLMNTEAFF	TGTGCCAGCAGTTACCAGGGGGGCCTGATGAACACTGAAGCTTTCTTT
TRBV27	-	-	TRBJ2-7	CASSLGYEQYF	TGTGCCAGCAGTTTAGGGTACGAGCAGTACTTC
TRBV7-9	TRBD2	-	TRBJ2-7	CASSSSGTSDAQYF	TGTGCCAGCAGCTCCTCCGGGACTAGCGACGCCCAGTACTTC
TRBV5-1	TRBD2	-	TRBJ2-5	CASSLAGGGETQYF	TGCGCCAGCAGCTTGGCGGGAGGCGGTGAGACCCAGTACTTC
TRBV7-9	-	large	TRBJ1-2	CASSSALYGYTF	TGTGCCAGCAGCTCGGCCCTCTATGGCTACACCTTC
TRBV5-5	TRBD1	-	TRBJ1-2	CASSLKPGQGAGTYGYTF	TGTGCCAGCAGCTTGAAGCCGGGACAGGGGGCCGGAACCTATGGCTACACCTTC
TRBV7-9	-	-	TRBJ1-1	CASSLELSPNTEAFF	TGTGCCAGCAGCTTAGAACTTTCCCCGAACACTGAAGCTTTCTTT
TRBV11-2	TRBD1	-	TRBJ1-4	CASSPETGGFATNEKLFF	TGTGCCAGCAGCCCCGAGACAGGGGGGTTTGCAACTAATGAAAAACTGTTTTTT
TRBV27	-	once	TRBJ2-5	CASSLSGLRGETQYF	TGTGCCAGCAGTTTATCAGGACTACGGGGAGAGACCCAGTACTTC
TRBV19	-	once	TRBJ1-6	CASSTNPGTHSPLHF	TGTGCCAGTAGTACGAACCCAGGGACCCATTCACCCCTCCACTTT
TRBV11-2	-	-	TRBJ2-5	CASSLDLTGYQETQYF	TGTGCCAGCAGCTTAGATCTTACAGGGTACCAAGAGACCCAGTACTTC
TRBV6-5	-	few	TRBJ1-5	CASSYGISNQPQHF	TGTGCCAGCAGTTATGGGATAAGCAATCAGCCCCAGCATTTT